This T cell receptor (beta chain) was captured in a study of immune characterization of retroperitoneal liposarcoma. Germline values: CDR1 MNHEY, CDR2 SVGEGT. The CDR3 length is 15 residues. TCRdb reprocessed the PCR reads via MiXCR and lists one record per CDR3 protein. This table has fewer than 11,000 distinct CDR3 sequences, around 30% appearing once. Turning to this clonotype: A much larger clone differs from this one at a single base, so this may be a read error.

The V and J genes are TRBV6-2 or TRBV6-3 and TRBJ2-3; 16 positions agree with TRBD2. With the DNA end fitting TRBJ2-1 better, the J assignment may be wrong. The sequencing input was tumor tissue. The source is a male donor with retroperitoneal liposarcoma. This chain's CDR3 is CASSSGTSGRAEQFF. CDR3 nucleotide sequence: TGTGCCAGCAGTTCCGGGACTAGCGGGAGGGCTGAGCAGTTCTTC.